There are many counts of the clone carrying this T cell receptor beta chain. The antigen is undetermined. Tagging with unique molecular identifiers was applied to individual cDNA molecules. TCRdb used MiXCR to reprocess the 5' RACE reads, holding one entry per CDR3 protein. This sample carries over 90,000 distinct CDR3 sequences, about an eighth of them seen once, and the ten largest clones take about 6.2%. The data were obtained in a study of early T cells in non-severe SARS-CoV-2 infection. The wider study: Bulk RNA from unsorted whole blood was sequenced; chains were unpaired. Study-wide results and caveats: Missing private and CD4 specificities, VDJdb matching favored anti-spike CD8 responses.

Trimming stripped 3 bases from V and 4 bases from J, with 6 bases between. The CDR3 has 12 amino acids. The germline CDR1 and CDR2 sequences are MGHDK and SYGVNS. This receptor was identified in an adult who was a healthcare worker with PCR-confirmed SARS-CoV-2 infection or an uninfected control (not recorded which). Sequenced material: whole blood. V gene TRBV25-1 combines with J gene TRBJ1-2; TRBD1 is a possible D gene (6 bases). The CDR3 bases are TGTGCCAGCAGTGACAGGGGCTATGGCTACACCTTC. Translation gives CASSDRGYGYTF.